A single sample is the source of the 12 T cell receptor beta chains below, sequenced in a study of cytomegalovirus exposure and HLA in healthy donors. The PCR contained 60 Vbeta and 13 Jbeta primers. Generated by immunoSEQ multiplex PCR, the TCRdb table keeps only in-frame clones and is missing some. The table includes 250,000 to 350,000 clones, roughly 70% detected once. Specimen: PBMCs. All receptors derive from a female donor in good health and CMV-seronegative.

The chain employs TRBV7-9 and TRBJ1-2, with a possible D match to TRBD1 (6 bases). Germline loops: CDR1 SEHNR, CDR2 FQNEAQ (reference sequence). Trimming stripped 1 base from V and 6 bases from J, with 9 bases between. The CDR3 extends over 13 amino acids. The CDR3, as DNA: TGTGCCAGCAGCTTAGACAGGGTTGATGGCTACACCTTC. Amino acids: CASSLDRVDGYTF.

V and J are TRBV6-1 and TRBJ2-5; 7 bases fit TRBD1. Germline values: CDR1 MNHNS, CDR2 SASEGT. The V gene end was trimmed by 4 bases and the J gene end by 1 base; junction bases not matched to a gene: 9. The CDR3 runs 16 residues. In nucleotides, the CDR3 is TGTGCCAGCAGTGTACAGGGGCGGGTAGTCCAAGAGACCCAGTACTTC. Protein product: CASSVQGRVVQETQYF.

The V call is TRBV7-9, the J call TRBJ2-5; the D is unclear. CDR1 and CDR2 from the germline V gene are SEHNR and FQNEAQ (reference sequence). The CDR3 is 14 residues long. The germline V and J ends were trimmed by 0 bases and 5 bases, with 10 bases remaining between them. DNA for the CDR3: TGTGCCAGCAGCTTAGCTCGCAGGTCGGAGACCCAGTACTTC. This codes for CASSLARRSETQYF. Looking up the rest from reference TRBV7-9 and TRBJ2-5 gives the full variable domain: DTGVSQNPRHKITKRGQNVTFRCDPISEHNRLYWYRQTLGQGPEFLTYFQNEAQLEKSRLLSDRFSAERPKGSFSTLEIQRTEQGDSAMYLCASSLARRSETQYFGPGTRLLVL.

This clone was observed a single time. The CDR3 loop reads CASSLAWGGSGNTIYF. The CDR3 bases are TGTGCCAGCAGCTTAGCGTGGGGGGGTAGCGGAAACACCATATATTTT. The chain carries TRBV7-2 and TRBJ1-3; D is possibly TRBD1 (5 bases). Trimming took off 0 bases at V and 4 bases at J, with 13 bases between the two ends. The CDR3 totals 16 residues. Germline V gene data show CDR1 as SGHTA and CDR2 as FQGNSA.

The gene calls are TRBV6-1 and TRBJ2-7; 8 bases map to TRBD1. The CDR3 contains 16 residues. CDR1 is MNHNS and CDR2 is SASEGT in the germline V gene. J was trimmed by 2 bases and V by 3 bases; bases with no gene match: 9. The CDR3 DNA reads TGTGCCAGCAGTGATACTCCCCCGACAGGGGCCTACGAGCAGTACTTC. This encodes CASSDTPPTGAYEQYF.

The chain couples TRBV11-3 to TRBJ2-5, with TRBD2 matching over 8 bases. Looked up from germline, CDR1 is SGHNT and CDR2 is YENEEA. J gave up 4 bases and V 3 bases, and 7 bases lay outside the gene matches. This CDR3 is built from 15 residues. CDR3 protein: CASSLESGGGETQYF. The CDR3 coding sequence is TGTGCCAGCAGCTTGGAGTCGGGGGGGGGAGAGACCCAGTACTTC.

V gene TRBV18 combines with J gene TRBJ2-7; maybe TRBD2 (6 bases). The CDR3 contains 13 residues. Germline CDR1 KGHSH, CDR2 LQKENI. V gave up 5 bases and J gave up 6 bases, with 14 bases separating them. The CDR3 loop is CASSSGEASEQYF. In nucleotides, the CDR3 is TGTGCCAGCTCATCGGGGGAAGCCTCCGAGCAGTACTTC. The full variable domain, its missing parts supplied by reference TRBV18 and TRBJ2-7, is NAGVMQNPRHLVRRRGQEARLRCSPMKGHSHVYWYRQLPEEGLKFMVYLQKENIIDESGMPKERFSAEFPKEGPSILRIQQVVRGDSAAYFCASSSGEASEQYFGPGTRLTVT.

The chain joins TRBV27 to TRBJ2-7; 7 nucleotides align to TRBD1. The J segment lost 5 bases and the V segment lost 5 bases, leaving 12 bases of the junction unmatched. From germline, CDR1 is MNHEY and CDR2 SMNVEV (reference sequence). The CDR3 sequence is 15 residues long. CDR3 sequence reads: CASSPYPPTGNEQYF. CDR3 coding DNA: TGTGCCAGCAGTCCTTACCCCCCGACAGGGAACGAGCAGTACTTC.

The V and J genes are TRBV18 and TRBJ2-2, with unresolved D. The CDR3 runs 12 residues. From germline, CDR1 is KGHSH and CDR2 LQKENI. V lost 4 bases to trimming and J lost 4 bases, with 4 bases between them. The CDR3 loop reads CASSLATGELFF. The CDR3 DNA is TGTGCCAGCTCACTAGCCACCGGGGAGCTGTTTTTT.

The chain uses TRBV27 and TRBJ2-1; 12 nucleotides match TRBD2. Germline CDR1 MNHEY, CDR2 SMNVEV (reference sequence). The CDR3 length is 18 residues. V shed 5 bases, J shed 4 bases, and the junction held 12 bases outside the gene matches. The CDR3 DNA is TGTGCCAGCAGTACGCGGGCTAGCGGGAGGGCGAGTTACAATGAGCAGTTCTTC. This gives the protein CASSTRASGRASYNEQFF.

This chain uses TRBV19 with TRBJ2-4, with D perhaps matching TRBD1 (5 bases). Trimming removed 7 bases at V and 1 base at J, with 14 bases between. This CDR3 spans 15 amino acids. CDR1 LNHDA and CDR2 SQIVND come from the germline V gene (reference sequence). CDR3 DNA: TGTGCCAGTAAGGGGATTGGGGTGGCCAAAAACATTCAGTACTTC. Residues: CASKGIGVAKNIQYF.

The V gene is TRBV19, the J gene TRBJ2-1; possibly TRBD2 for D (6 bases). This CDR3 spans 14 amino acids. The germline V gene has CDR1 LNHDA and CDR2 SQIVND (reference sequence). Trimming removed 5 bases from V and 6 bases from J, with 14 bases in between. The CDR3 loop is CASSDPAGSNEQFF. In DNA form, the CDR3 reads TGTGCCAGTAGTGATCCAGCGGGTAGCAATGAGCAGTTCTTC.